This T cell receptor (beta chain) appears in the sequencing data of a study of T cells in women clearing cervical HPV infection (dated by TCRdb to the late 2010s). About the full investigation: Cases were some 26 women with histologically confirmed HPV16-related CIN3 or worse, including a couple of invasive cancers. For cases, the median interval between lesion detection and blood sampling was roughly 150 days, with an interquartile range of about 85 to 220 days. A median age of roughly 33 years was observed in cases versus less than 40 in controls, and no significant differences in baseline characteristics were found. The parent cohort enrolled 10,049 women aged 18 or older in Guanacaste, Costa Rica, during about 1993 to 1995 and followed them for 7 to 8 years. Since only a few of the women had HLA typing available, the possibility that HLA type was acting as a confounder could not be ruled out. Five blinded duplicates per group were added as quality controls, giving around 60 samples: 50 or so participants and roughly ten replicates. An exploratory proof-of-principle case-control study, nested within the Guanacaste HPV Natural History Study in Costa Rica, was conducted to compare TCR repertoires across cervical HPV16 outcomes. The controls were fewer than 30 women whose single incident HPV16 infection cleared within 12 months with no development of precancer or cancer. Cases were matched to controls by age within five years and by the year the sample was collected. Blood from cases was collected at the visit at which the lesion was first identified, whereas blood from controls was collected once infection was no longer detected. Overall study results and their limits: Because the number of T cells per sample was unknown, the richness differences could reflect varying T-cell content rather than repertoire biology. Whether associations preceded infection or resulted from infection could not be shown with the cross-sectional design, and effector/memory subsets and HPV-specific T cells were not isolated. Random forest classifiers combining richness and V gene abundances distinguished cases from controls with an estimated AUC of 0.7 to 0.85. Significantly higher TCR repertoire richness was observed in CIN3+ cases than in controls across sequencing depths, whereas no difference in evenness was found.

TCR beta CDR3 regions were amplified by multiplex PCR from an average of roughly 1,200 ng genomic DNA per sample using the immunoSEQ assay. The assay corrected primer bias using a complete synthetic TCR repertoire to establish an amplification baseline. The amplicons were sequenced on the Illumina platform. The paper's processing steps were these. Sequences were error-corrected by clustering with frequency ratios and a modified nearest-neighbor algorithm, then analyzed in the immunoSEQ Analyzer with IMGT gene definitions. At each rarefaction depth, TCR richness and evenness were averaged across 20 rarefaction repeats, and any sample with fewer sequences than the depth was left out. V, D and J gene relative abundances were compared between groups with Wilcoxon rank sum tests, applying FDR correction. For the blinded duplicates, the intraclass correlation was 95% to 96% for TCR richness and averaged roughly 75% across about 70 gene segments. TCRdb obtained this table from immuneACCESS and retained in-frame rearrangements with V and J assigned. These tables miss some clones; where compared with another copy, unresolved V genes account for less than half of the shortfall, and the remainder is unexplained. V and J calls and clone size are as listed in that table; D and trimming were resolved from the DNA. This sample's table lists some 15,000 clones. The ten largest clones capture about 7.2% of the sample.

Every participant had a single incident cervical HPV16 infection, and women with prevalent HPV16 infections were excluded. Cervical HPV DNA was detected by MY09/MY11 PCR, and genotyping was performed by dot-blot hybridization. More than 14 mL of heparinized blood was centrifuged, after which the buffy coat was aliquoted, frozen at -30 degrees C, and then stored at -80 degrees C. QIAGEN kits were used to extract genomic DNA from the buffy coat specimens. Comment on this clone: Which antigen it targets is not known.

This clonotype was obtained from a woman aged 18 to 75 with a cervical HPV16 infection that either progressed to CIN3+ or cleared (not recorded which). Material for sequencing was blood buffy coat.

CDR3 DNA (partial): TGTGCCAGCAGCTTGATGGGCCCCAATGAAAAA. This is translated as CASSLMGPNEK. The full CDR3 reads CASSLMGPNEKLFF. Rearrangement joined TRBV5-4 to TRBJ1-4, with the D gene not confidently named. The read falls 3 residues short of the CDR3 end, and the missing part is taken from the germline J gene. Trimming costs V 1 base and J 5 bases, and their ends lie 9 bases apart. The CDR3 measures 14 amino acids from cysteine to phenylalanine. The 33 bases shown cover part of the CDR3, and their frame starts at base 1. CDR1 SGHNT and CDR2 YYREEE are derived from the germline V gene (reference sequence).